Sequencing of this TCR beta chain was carried out in a study of shared clonotypes between healthy human individuals. Whole-study results and caveats: The study's rarefaction showed incomplete sorted-subset sequencing despite large depth.

Evenly divided among several immunoSEQ plates was the genomic DNA of each subset. Sorted-subset replicate PCRs used about 0.2 ug of genomic DNA. This amount corresponded to about 30,000 T cell genomes. Method: immunoSEQ multiplex PCR; TCRdb's copy keeps in-frame clones and lacks some. Of fewer than 1 million clones listed, around 96% are singletons. With respect to this clone: Its antigen is not known. The sample has other DNA sequences that encode this CDR3 too.

The naive CD8 population came from CD45RO-negative cells selected for CCR7, without terminally differentiated effector memory CD45RA+ cells. Germline loops: CDR1 SGHDT, CDR2 YYEEEE. The ends were cut back, 0 bases at V and 10 bases at J, with 5 bases in the middle. The CDR3 consists of 11 residues. This sequence was found in a man aged 25 to 45 in good health. The sample consisted of naive CD8+ T cells sorted from blood. This rearrangement joins TRBV5-6 to TRBJ2-1; the D is unclear. CDR3 DNA sequence: TGTGCCAGCAGCTTGGGCCCAGAGCAGTTCTTC. Encoded protein: CASSLGPEQFF.